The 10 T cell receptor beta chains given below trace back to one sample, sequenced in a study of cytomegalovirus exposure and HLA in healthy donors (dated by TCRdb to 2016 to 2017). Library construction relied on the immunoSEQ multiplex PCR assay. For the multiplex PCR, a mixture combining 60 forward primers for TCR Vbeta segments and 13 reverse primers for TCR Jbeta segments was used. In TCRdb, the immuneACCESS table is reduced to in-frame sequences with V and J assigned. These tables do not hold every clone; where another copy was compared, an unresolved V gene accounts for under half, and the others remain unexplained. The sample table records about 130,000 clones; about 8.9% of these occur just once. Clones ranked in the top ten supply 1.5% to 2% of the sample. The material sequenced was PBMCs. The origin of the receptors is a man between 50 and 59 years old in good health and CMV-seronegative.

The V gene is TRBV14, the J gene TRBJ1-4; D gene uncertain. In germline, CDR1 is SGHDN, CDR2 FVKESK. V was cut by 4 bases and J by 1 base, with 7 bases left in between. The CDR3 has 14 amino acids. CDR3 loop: CASSRAETNEKLFF. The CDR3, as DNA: TGTGCCAGCAGCCGAGCGGAAACTAATGAAAAACTGTTTTTT.

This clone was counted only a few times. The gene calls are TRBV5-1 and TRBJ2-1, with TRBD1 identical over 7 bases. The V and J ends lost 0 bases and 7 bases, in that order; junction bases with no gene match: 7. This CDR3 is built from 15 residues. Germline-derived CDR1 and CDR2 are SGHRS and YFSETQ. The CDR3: CASSLVAGGENEQFF. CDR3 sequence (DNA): TGCGCCAGCAGCTTGGTGGCAGGGGGTGAGAATGAGCAGTTCTTC. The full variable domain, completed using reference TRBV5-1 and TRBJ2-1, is KAGVTQTPRYLIKTRGQQVTLSCSPISGHRSVSWYQQTPGQGLQFLFEYFSETQRNKGNFPGRFSGRQFSNSRSEMNVSTLELGDSALYLCASSLVAGGENEQFFGPGTRLTVL.

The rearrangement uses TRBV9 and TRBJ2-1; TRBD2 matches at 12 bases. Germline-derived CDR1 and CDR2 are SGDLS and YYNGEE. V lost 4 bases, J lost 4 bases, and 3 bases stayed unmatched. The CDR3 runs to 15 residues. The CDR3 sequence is CASSPGLAGYNEQFF. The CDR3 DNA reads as TGTGCCAGCAGCCCCGGACTAGCGGGATACAATGAGCAGTTCTTC.

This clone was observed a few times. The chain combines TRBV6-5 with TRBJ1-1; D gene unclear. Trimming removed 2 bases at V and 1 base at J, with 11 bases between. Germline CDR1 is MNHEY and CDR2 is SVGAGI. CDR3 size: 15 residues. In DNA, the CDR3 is TGTGCCAGCAGTTACCGACTCGTCACGAACACTGAAGCTTTCTTT. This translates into CASSYRLVTNTEAFF.

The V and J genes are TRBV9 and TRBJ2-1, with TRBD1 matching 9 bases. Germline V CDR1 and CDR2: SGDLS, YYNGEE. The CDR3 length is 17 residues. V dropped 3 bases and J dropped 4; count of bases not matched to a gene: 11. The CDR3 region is CASSASSGTGTYNEQFF. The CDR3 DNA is TGTGCCAGCAGCGCATCCTCCGGGACAGGGACATACAATGAGCAGTTCTTC.

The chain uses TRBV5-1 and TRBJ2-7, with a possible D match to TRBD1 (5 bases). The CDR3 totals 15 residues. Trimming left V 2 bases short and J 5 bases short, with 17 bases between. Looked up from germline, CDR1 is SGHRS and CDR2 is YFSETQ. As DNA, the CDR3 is TGCGCCAGCAGCTTTGCACAGGTGCAGGATCACGAGCAGTACTTC. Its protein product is CASSFAQVQDHEQYF.

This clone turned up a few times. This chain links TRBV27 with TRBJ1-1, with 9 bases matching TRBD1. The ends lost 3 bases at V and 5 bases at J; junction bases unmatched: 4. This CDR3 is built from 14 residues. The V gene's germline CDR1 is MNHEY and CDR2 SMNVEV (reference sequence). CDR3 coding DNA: TGTGCCAGCAGTTTCGACAGGGGGAAGACTGAAGCTTTCTTT. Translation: CASSFDRGKTEAFF.

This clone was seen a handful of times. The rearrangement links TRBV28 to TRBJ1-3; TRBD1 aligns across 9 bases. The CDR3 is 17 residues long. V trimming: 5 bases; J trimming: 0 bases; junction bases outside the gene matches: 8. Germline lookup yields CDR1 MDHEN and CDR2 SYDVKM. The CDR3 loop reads CASSVRDRVYSGNTIYF. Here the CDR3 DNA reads TGTGCCAGCAGTGTCCGGGACAGGGTCTACTCTGGAAACACCATATATTTT.

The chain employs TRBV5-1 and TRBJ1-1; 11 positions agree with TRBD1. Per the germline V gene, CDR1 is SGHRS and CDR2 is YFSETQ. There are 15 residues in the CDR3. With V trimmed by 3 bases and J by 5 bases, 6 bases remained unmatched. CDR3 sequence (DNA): TGCGCCAGCAGCTGGACAGGGGGCGCGGAGACTGAAGCTTTCTTT. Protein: CASSWTGGAETEAFF.

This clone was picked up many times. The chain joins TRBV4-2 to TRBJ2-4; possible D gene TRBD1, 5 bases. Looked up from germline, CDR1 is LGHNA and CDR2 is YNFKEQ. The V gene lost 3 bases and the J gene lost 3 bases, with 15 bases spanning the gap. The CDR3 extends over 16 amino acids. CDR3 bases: TGTGCCAGCAGCCAGACAGCTCTCCCGGACAAAAACATTCAGTACTTC. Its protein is CASSQTALPDKNIQYF.